A single sample is the source of the 10 T cell receptor beta chains below, sequenced in a study of T cells after yellow fever vaccination. TCRdb re-called the 5' RACE reads with MiXCR, one entry per CDR3 protein. The sample lists hundreds of thousands of distinct CDR3 sequences, less than 15% occurring once. The sequences come from PBMCs, collected on the day of the yellow fever booster vaccination. The receptor source for this set is a man aged 25-45 years who received the YFV17D yellow fever vaccine.

This clonotype was detected a few times. V usage is TRBV29-1 and J usage is TRBJ1-2; possible D gene TRBD1, 6 bases. V was pared by 3 bases and J by 4 bases, with 15 bases between. This CDR3 region has 14 residues. Germline CDR1 and CDR2: SQVTM and ANQGSEA. The CDR3 DNA reads as TGCAGCGTTGAGGAGAGGGGGGGCCTCTATGGCTACACCTTC. Translating it yields CSVEERGGLYGYTF.

This clonotype appeared a few times. V usage is TRBV20-1 and J usage is TRBJ2-6; 8 bases fit TRBD1. The germline V gene encodes CDR1 DFQATT and CDR2 SNEGSKA (reference sequence). The CDR3 loop spans 14 amino acids. After removal of 5 bases from V and 2 bases from J, the junction contained 2 bases not matched to a gene. This CDR3 is CSAVTGAGANVLTF. As DNA, the CDR3 is TGCAGTGCTGTGACAGGGGCTGGGGCCAACGTCCTGACTTTC.

The rearrangement uses TRBV12-3 or TRBV12-4 and TRBJ2-3; D is unresolved. There are 14 residues in the CDR3. The V and J ends lost 0 bases and 2 bases respectively, with 6 bases between them. This CDR3 reads CASSLAWTTDTQYF. The CDR3 DNA reads as TGTGCCAGCAGTTTAGCGTGGACCACAGATACGCAGTATTTT.

This clonotype was seen repeatedly, ten times or more. V usage is TRBV20-1 and J usage is TRBJ1-5; TRBD1 is a possible D gene (5 bases). Trimming took off 6 bases at V and 8 bases at J, with 17 bases between the two ends. The germline V gene has CDR1 DFQATT and CDR2 SNEGSKA (reference sequence). CDR3 length equals 13 residues. The CDR3 sequence: CSAQAAPGEPQHF. The CDR3, as DNA: TGCAGTGCCCAGGCAGCGCCGGGGGAGCCCCAGCATTTT.

This clonotype was detected a few times. The CDR3 sequence is CASPLGGDEQFF. CDR3 in DNA: TGCGCCAGCCCCCTGGGGGGGGATGAGCAGTTCTTC. The chain combines TRBV23-1 with TRBJ2-1; 7 bases line up with TRBD2. TRBV23-1 is marked as an open reading frame, function uncertain. Losses at the gene ends were 8 bases for V and 8 bases for J; bases not matched to a gene: 6. CDR3 length: 12 residues.

The chain employs TRBV21-1 and TRBJ2-7. TRBV21-1 represents a pseudogene. The CDR3 runs 12 residues. The CDR3 nucleotides are TGTGCCAGGCCCGGGAGCTCCTACGAGCAGTACTTC. It yields the protein CARPGSSYEQYF.

This clonotype was counted only a few times. V usage is TRBV7-2 and J usage is TRBJ1-4; no clear D. The CDR3 consists of 16 residues. Germline V gene data show CDR1 as SGHTA and CDR2 as FQGNSA. V was clipped by 0 bases and J by 7 bases, with 15 bases between them. The CDR3 sequence: CASSLASGRWSEKLFF. The CDR3 DNA follows: TGTGCCAGCAGCTTAGCGTCCGGTAGATGGAGTGAAAAACTGTTTTTT.

This clonotype was seen a handful of times. The CDR3 DNA follows: TGCGCCAGCGGAGGACTAGCGGGGAGCACAGATACGCAGTATTTT. Protein product: CASGGLAGSTDTQYF. This sequence joins TRBV5-1 and TRBJ2-3; TRBD2 agrees at 12 bases. Trimming cost V 7 bases and J 0 bases; bases outside gene matches: 3. The CDR3 is 15 amino acids. Germline CDR1 is SGHRS and CDR2 is YFSETQ.

This clonotype turned up a few times. The rearrangement links TRBV7-6 to TRBJ2-1; TRBD2 aligns across 14 bases. The CDR3 has 19 residues. Germline V gene sequence: CDR1 SGHVS, CDR2 FNYEAQ. V was clipped by 0 bases and J by 1 base; unmatched bases: 5. The CDR3 DNA reads as TGTGCCAGCAGCTTAGCGCTCTGGACTAGCGGGAGGTCCTACAATGAGCAGTTCTTC. This codes for CASSLALWTSGRSYNEQFF. Filled out from reference TRBV7-6 and TRBJ2-1, the complete variable domain reads GAGVSQSPRYKVTKRGQDVALRCDPISGHVSLYWYRQALGQGPEFLTYFNYEAQQDKSGLPNDRFSAERPEGSISTLTIQRTEQRDSAMYRCASSLALWTSGRSYNEQFFGPGTRLTVL.

The chain links TRBV7-2 to TRBJ2-7, with 11 bases lining up with TRBD1. The end of the DNA is better explained by TRBJ2-4, so the J call may be wrong. CDR3 length: 15 residues. The germline V gene encodes CDR1 SGHTA and CDR2 FQGNSA. The CDR3 region is CASSFPKGTGGIQYF. CDR3 nucleotide sequence: TGTGCCAGCAGCTTTCCTAAGGGGACAGGGGGCATTCAGTACTTC.